Each of the 12 T cell receptor beta chains below was sequenced from the same sample in a study of T cells after yellow fever vaccination. TCRdb itself ran the 5' RACE reads through MiXCR, one entry per CDR3 protein. The sample has more than 450,000 distinct CDR3 sequences, 21% seen once. The specimen was PBMCs, collected about 20 days after the first yellow fever vaccination. Source of these receptors: a man aged 18 to 30 who received the YFV17D yellow fever vaccine.

In this sample, this clonotype turned up many times. The rearrangement joins TRBV9 to TRBJ2-1, with D possibly being TRBD1 or TRBD2 (5 bases each). The CDR3 sequence is 16 residues long. V was cut by 0 bases and J by 2 bases, with 12 bases left in between. Germline V lookup: CDR1 SGDLS, CDR2 YYNGEE. Here the CDR3 DNA reads TGTGCCAGCAGCGTAGCCCTCGGGACCACCTACAATGAGCAGTTCTTC. This sequence encodes CASSVALGTTYNEQFF.

The rearrangement joins TRBV9 to TRBJ2-7, with D maybe TRBD2 (7 bases). V lost 0 bases and J 0 bases, leaving 16 bases between the germline ends. The CDR3 runs 17 residues. Per germline, CDR1 SGDLS and CDR2 YYNGEE. The CDR3 DNA sequence: TGTGCCAGCAGCGTAGTGGGGGGGCAGGTAAGCTCCTACGAGCAGTACTTC. Its protein product is CASSVVGGQVSSYEQYF.

In its sample, this clonotype was seen a few times. V is TRBV2 and J is TRBJ2-5; D is ambiguous. The V gene lost 1 base and the J gene lost 5 bases, with 11 bases spanning the gap. The CDR3 consists of 14 residues. From germline, CDR1 is SNHLY and CDR2 FYNNEI. CDR3: CASSEEWVGETQYF. The CDR3 DNA is TGTGCCAGCAGTGAAGAGTGGGTGGGGGAGACCCAGTACTTC.

The sample holds a few counts of this clonotype. This rearrangement joins TRBV11-2 to TRBJ2-1, with D tentatively TRBD1 (6 bases). Germline V gives CDR1 SGHAT, CDR2 FQNNGV. Trimming pared 4 bases from V and 0 bases from J, leaving 10 bases between. The CDR3 extends over 15 amino acids. The CDR3 DNA reads TGTGCCAGCAGCTCCGACAGGCGCTCCTACAATGAGCAGTTCTTC. It yields the protein CASSSDRRSYNEQFF. Together with reference TRBV11-2 and TRBJ2-1, the CDR3 gives the full variable domain: EAGVAQSPRYKIIEKRQSVAFWCNPISGHATLYWYQQILGQGPKLLIQFQNNGVVDDSQLPKDRFSAERLKGVDSTLKIQPAKLEDSAVYLCASSSDRRSYNEQFFGPGTRLTVL.

This sequence joins TRBV11-2 and TRBJ1-5, with D tentatively TRBD1 (5 bases). This CDR3 is 14 amino acids long. Per the germline V gene, CDR1 is SGHAT and CDR2 is FQNNGV. Trimming took 5 bases from V and 5 from J, leaving 13 bases between them. The CDR3 DNA reads TGTGCCAGCAGCCTATATGGGGGGGATCAGCCCCAGCATTTT. The encoded protein is CASSLYGGDQPQHF. The complete variable domain, with remaining parts taken from reference TRBV11-2 and TRBJ1-5, reads EAGVAQSPRYKIIEKRQSVAFWCNPISGHATLYWYQQILGQGPKLLIQFQNNGVVDDSQLPKDRFSAERLKGVDSTLKIQPAKLEDSAVYLCASSLYGGDQPQHFGDGTRLSIL.

The rearrangement uses TRBV7-2 and TRBJ2-3; D is unresolved. CDR1 is SGHTA, CDR2 FQGNSA, per germline. CDR3 size: 17 residues. V gave up 5 bases and J gave up 1 base, with 19 bases separating them. CDR3 region: CASSHYRNNRGTDTQYF. The DNA for the CDR3 is TGTGCCAGCAGCCACTACAGAAATAACCGGGGCACAGATACGCAGTATTTT.

The chain has TRBV20-1 and TRBJ1-2, with D hard to call. This CDR3 comprises 14 residues. The germline V gene has CDR1 DFQATT and CDR2 SNEGSKA (reference sequence). V dropped 7 bases and J dropped 6 bases, with 21 bases sitting between them. The CDR3 reads CSGARQIIPNGYTF. The CDR3 bases are TGCAGTGGGGCCCGGCAGATCATACCTAATGGCTACACCTTC.

The chain uses TRBV5-1 and TRBJ2-5, with D unclear. V lost 4 bases, J lost 5 bases, and 15 bases lay in between. This CDR3 spans 14 amino acids. CDR1 SGHRS and CDR2 YFSETQ come from the germline V gene. The CDR3 protein is CASSSLGFAETQYF. CDR3 nucleotide sequence: TGCGCCAGCAGCAGCTTGGGATTTGCGGAGACCCAGTACTTC.

V and J are TRBV5-1 and TRBJ1-1, with D possibly matching TRBD1 (5 bases). Germline V lookup: CDR1 SGHRS, CDR2 YFSETQ. The V gene lost 7 bases and the J gene lost 5 bases, with 15 bases spanning the gap. The CDR3 spans 13 residues. CDR3 residues: CASGRGEGTEAFF. CDR3 coding DNA: TGCGCCAGCGGACGAGGGGAAGGAACTGAAGCTTTCTTT.

This clonotype was observed a few times. The rearrangement links TRBV11-2 to TRBJ1-5; D perhaps matches TRBD1 (6 bases). Germline CDR1 reads SGHAT; CDR2 reads FQNNGV. The V end was cut by 2 bases, the J end by 1 base, with 24 bases between. The CDR3 covers 20 residues. In DNA, the CDR3 is TGTGCCAGCAGCTTATACATATGGGGGCTAGTAGGGTTAAGCAATCAGCCCCAGCATTTT. It encodes CASSLYIWGLVGLSNQPQHF.

This clonotype was found a few times. This sequence joins TRBV14 and TRBJ1-1, with a tentative D call TRBD1 (6 bases). The CDR3 spans 13 residues. Germline assignment: CDR1 SGHDN and CDR2 FVKESK. Trimming removed 4 bases at V and 8 bases at J, with 14 bases between. The CDR3 DNA reads TGTGCCAGCAGCCCGAGGACAGAGGGAGAAGCTTTCTTT. This translates into CASSPRTEGEAFF.

The chain recombines TRBV30 with TRBJ2-5; D is ambiguous. This CDR3 comprises 13 residues. V was trimmed by 1 base and J by 5 bases, leaving 11 bases between them. Germline V gene lookup returns CDR1 GTSNPN and CDR2 SVGIG (reference sequence). The CDR3 region is CAWSGGVRETQYF. The CDR3 DNA reads TGTGCCTGGAGTGGTGGGGTAAGGGAGACCCAGTACTTC.